These 10 T cell receptor beta chains were all obtained from the same sample, sequenced in a study of CD8 T cells in Susac syndrome. RNA in amounts of roughly 0.45 to 1 ug was reverse transcribed with random hexamers. MiXCR, run by TCRdb on the immunoSEQ multiplex PCR reads, gives a single entry per CDR3 protein. The sample has 140,000 or so distinct CDR3 sequences, roughly 94% seen once. Source material: CD4+ T cells from PBMCs. These receptors came from a human donor in good health.

The V and J genes are TRBV7-2 and TRBJ2-4; D is possibly TRBD1 (9 bases). Germline V gives CDR1 SGHTA, CDR2 FQGNSA. Trimming cost V 5 bases and J 8 bases, with 25 bases left between them. The CDR3 extends over 17 amino acids. The CDR3 nucleotides read TGTGCCAGCAGCGCCACCGGGACAGGGTCGGGAGGGGACATTCAGTACTTC. This encodes CASSATGTGSGGDIQYF.

The CDR3 loop is CSARVLGTRVLNTQYF. CDR3 nucleotide sequence: TGCAGTGCTAGAGTTCTAGGGACTAGAGTTTTGAATACGCAGTATTTT. The rearrangement links TRBV20-1 to TRBJ2-3, with 8 bases identical to TRBD2. V lost 1 base to trimming and J lost 7 bases; unmatched junction nucleotides: 13. Germline CDR1 is DFQATT and CDR2 is SNEGSKA (reference sequence). The length of the CDR3 is 16 residues.

V is TRBV5-1 and J is TRBJ2-7, with 9 nucleotides matching TRBD2. The CDR3 covers 15 residues. Trimming removed 0 bases from V and 2 bases from J; junction bases left unmatched: 3. The germline V gene encodes CDR1 SGHRS and CDR2 YFSETQ. The CDR3 loop reads CASSLGTSVAYEQYF. CDR3 in DNA: TGCGCCAGCAGCTTGGGGACTAGCGTGGCCTACGAGCAGTACTTC.

The chain uses TRBV24-1 and TRBJ2-3; D may be TRBD1 (6 bases). V was shortened by 2 bases and J by 0 bases, with 8 bases between the two germline ends. The CDR3 runs 15 residues. The germline gives CDR1 KGHDR, CDR2 SFDVKD. In nucleotides, the CDR3 is TGTGCCACCAGTGATTCCGGACAGAGCACAGATACGCAGTATTTT. This translates into CATSDSGQSTDTQYF.

This chain's CDR3 is CASSQGFEKLGPRATEAFF. Written as DNA, the CDR3 is TGTGCCAGCAGCCAGGGTTTTGAGAAATTGGGTCCCCGGGCCACTGAAGCTTTCTTT. V and J are TRBV2 and TRBJ1-1; tentatively, D is TRBD1 (5 bases). The V end was cut by 6 bases, the J end by 4 bases, with 30 bases between. Germline assignment: CDR1 SNHLY and CDR2 FYNNEI. CDR3 length equals 19 residues.

The chain uses TRBV19 and TRBJ2-6; 9 bases are a match to TRBD1. The V gene end was trimmed by 1 base and the J gene end by 4 bases; junction bases not matched to a gene: 11. The germline gives CDR1 LNHDA, CDR2 SQIVND (reference sequence). This CDR3 has 19 amino acids. CDR3 coding DNA: TGTGCCAGTAGTATAGTGGGGGGACAGGGACGTTCCGGGGCCAACGTCCTGACTTTC. It specifies CASSIVGGQGRSGANVLTF.

The chain employs TRBV28 and TRBJ1-5; D is unresolved. The CDR3 contains 17 residues. Germline V gene lookup returns CDR1 MDHEN and CDR2 SYDVKM. Trimming shortened V by 4 bases and J by 4 bases, and 20 bases separated the two germline ends. The CDR3 region has the DNA TGTGCCAGCAGTTCCCCCCATCGAGGGAGACAAAATCAGCCCCAGCATTTT. It encodes CASSSPHRGRQNQPQHF.

This clonotype was observed a single time. The V and J genes are TRBV6-4 and TRBJ2-2; a possible D gene is TRBD1 (5 bases). The CDR3 consists of 14 residues. Trimming took off 6 bases at V and 3 bases at J, with 11 bases between the two ends. Per the germline V gene, CDR1 is MRHNA and CDR2 is SNTAGT. The DNA for the CDR3 is TGTGCCAGCAGCCCGTCCAGGGACACCGGGGAGCTGTTTTTT. As protein: CASSPSRDTGELFF.

This clonotype has only one observation. The J gene is TRBJ2-1, the V gene TRBV2, with 11 bases matching TRBD2. This CDR3 has 15 amino acids. J was trimmed by 9 bases and V by 5 bases; bases with no gene match: 9. Germline loops: CDR1 SNHLY, CDR2 FYNNEI. This chain's CDR3 is CASSITSGGIGEQFF. CDR3 bases: TGTGCCAGCAGTATTACTAGCGGGGGCATCGGTGAGCAGTTCTTC.

This clonotype was found once. The rearrangement uses TRBV20-1 and TRBJ2-2, with D perhaps matching TRBD2 (5 bases). CDR3 length equals 13 residues. Germline V gives CDR1 DFQATT, CDR2 SNEGSKA (reference sequence). Trimming left V 6 bases short and J 7 bases short, with 15 bases between. The CDR3 loop reads CSAPTSKFGELFF. CDR3 bases: TGCAGTGCCCCAACTAGTAAATTCGGGGAGCTGTTTTTT.